This is a list of T cell receptor beta chains from one sample in a study of cytomegalovirus exposure and HLA in healthy donors. Produced via immunoSEQ multiplex PCR; TCRdb's table is partial and in-frame only. The table has about 110,000 clones, about 94% seen once. The sequenced material came from PBMCs. Receptors originate from a woman in her late teens or twenties in good health and CMV-seronegative. The CDR3 runs from the conserved cysteine through the conserved F or W. A D gene is named only where the DNA matches it firmly. Size is stated for part of the rows, as once, few or many counts, or as a class when the clone is expanded.

J: TRBJ1-1
V: TRBV19
size: few
D: NA
DNA: TGTGCCAGTACCTTCAGGGCAGGAAGCTCTGAAGCTTTCTTT
CDR3: CASTFRAGSSEAFF

J: TRBJ2-3
V: TRBV9
size: NA
D: NA
DNA: TGTGCCAGCAGCCCCACCCCGGGGAGCACAGATACGCAGTATTTT
CDR3: CASSPTPGSTDTQYF

J: TRBJ2-7
V: TRBV18
size: once
D: TRBD1
DNA: TGTGCCAGCTCACCGACAGGGGTTAGCGAGCAGTACTTC
CDR3: CASSPTGVSEQYF

J: TRBJ1-5
V: TRBV28
size: NA
D: NA
DNA: TGTGCCAGCAGTTTATCCCTTCGCAGCGGCAATCAGCCCCAGCATTTT
CDR3: CASSLSLRSGNQPQHF

J: TRBJ1-1
V: TRBV9
size: NA
D: NA
DNA: TGTGCCAGCAGCGACAACAGAGGGGGAACTGAAGCTTTCTTT
CDR3: CASSDNRGGTEAFF

J: TRBJ2-7
V: TRBV9
size: NA
D: NA
DNA: TGTGCCAGCAGCGTAGCAGTACAGGACTACGAGCAGTACTTC
CDR3: CASSVAVQDYEQYF

J: TRBJ1-2
V: TRBV7-3
size: NA
D: TRBD1
DNA: TGTGCCAGCAGCGAACAGGGGGGGCCCTATGGCTACACCTTC
CDR3: CASSEQGGPYGYTF

J: TRBJ2-5
V: TRBV2
size: NA
D: TRBD2
DNA: TGTGCCAGCAGCGAAGCGGGGGGTCAGGGGACCCAGTACTTC
CDR3: CASSEAGGQGTQYF

J: TRBJ2-1
V: TRBV5-6
size: NA
D: TRBD2
DNA: TGTGCCAGCAGCAGTCTAGCGGGGGGGCGCGATGAGCAGTTCTTC
CDR3: CASSSLAGGRDEQFF

J: TRBJ2-5
V: TRBV9
size: NA
D: TRBD2
DNA: TGTGCCAGCAGCGCCAGGCCGCGGGGGGGCCCGGAGACCCAGTACTTC
CDR3: CASSARPRGGPETQYF

J: TRBJ2-5
V: TRBV7-7
size: NA
D: TRBD2
DNA: TGTGCCAGCAGTTTAGTAGCGGGGGTTGAGACCCAGTACTTC
CDR3: CASSLVAGVETQYF

J: TRBJ1-4
V: TRBV11-2
size: NA
D: TRBD1
DNA: TGTGCCAGCAGCTGGACAGGGGGCGATGAAAAACTGTTTTTT
CDR3: CASSWTGGDEKLFF

J: TRBJ2-5
V: TRBV7-3
size: NA
D: NA
DNA: TGTGCCAGCAGCTACACGTCTCAAGAGACCCAGTACTTC
CDR3: CASSYTSQETQYF

J: TRBJ1-5
V: TRBV18
size: NA
D: TRBD1
DNA: TGTGCCAGCTCACAGACAGGGGATCAGCCCCAGCATTTT
CDR3: CASSQTGDQPQHF

J: TRBJ2-2
V: TRBV2
size: once
D: TRBD1
DNA: TGTGCCAGCAGTCGGGACAGGGGCACCGGGGAGCTGTTTTTT
CDR3: CASSRDRGTGELFF

J: TRBJ1-1
V: TRBV5-6
size: NA
D: NA
DNA: TGTGCCAGCAGCTTGGTGAGGTCGCGGATTGGGGCTTTCTTT
CDR3: CASSLVRSRIGAFF

J: TRBJ2-2
V: TRBV7-9
size: NA
D: TRBD1
DNA: TGTGCCAGCAGCTTATCAGGACAGGGGTGGACCGGGGAGCTGTTTTTT
CDR3: CASSLSGQGWTGELFF

J: TRBJ2-7
V: TRBV5-1
size: NA
D: NA
DNA: TGCGCCAGCAGCTTGATTGAGTCCTACGAGCAGTACTTC
CDR3: CASSLIESYEQYF

J: TRBJ2-2
V: TRBV2
size: once
D: TRBD1
DNA: TGTGCCAGCAGTGAGAATCAGGGGACAGCCGGGGAGCTGTTTTTT
CDR3: CASSENQGTAGELFF

J: TRBJ1-5
V: TRBV30
size: NA
D: NA
DNA: TGTGCCTGGAGTGGTGGACAGAGCAATCAGCCCCAGCATTTT
CDR3: CAWSGGQSNQPQHF

J: TRBJ1-3
V: TRBV9
size: NA
D: NA
DNA: TGTGCCAGCAGCGCCCTCGGGGGGGCCTCAGGGGCTGGAAACACCATATATTTT
CDR3: CASSALGGASGAGNTIYF

J: TRBJ1-5
V: TRBV5-8
size: NA
D: NA
DNA: TGTGCCAGCAGCTTCCGGGGAGGAGGTCAGCCCCAGCATTTT
CDR3: CASSFRGGGQPQHF

J: TRBJ2-2
V: TRBV7-8
size: NA
D: TRBD2
DNA: TGTGCCAGCAGCTTCATATGGGGGGAGGGGACCGGGGAGCTGTTTTTT
CDR3: CASSFIWGEGTGELFF

J: TRBJ2-3
V: TRBV5-1
size: NA
D: TRBD2
DNA: TGCGCCAGCAGTCTAGCGGGGTATTTAGATACGCAGTATTTT
CDR3: CASSLAGYLDTQYF

J: TRBJ2-7
V: TRBV5-4
size: NA
D: TRBD2
DNA: TGTGCCAGCAGCTTGAGGACTAGCGGGGGTAGCGGCGAGCAGTACTTC
CDR3: CASSLRTSGGSGEQYF

J: TRBJ1-1
V: TRBV30
size: NA
D: NA
DNA: TGTGCCTGGAGAGTTTCTCGGGGCACTGAAGCTTTCTTT
CDR3: CAWRVSRGTEAFF

J: TRBJ2-1
V: TRBV29-1
size: NA
D: NA
DNA: TGCAGCGTTGATCCTAGCTCCTACAATGAGCAGTTCTTC
CDR3: CSVDPSSYNEQFF